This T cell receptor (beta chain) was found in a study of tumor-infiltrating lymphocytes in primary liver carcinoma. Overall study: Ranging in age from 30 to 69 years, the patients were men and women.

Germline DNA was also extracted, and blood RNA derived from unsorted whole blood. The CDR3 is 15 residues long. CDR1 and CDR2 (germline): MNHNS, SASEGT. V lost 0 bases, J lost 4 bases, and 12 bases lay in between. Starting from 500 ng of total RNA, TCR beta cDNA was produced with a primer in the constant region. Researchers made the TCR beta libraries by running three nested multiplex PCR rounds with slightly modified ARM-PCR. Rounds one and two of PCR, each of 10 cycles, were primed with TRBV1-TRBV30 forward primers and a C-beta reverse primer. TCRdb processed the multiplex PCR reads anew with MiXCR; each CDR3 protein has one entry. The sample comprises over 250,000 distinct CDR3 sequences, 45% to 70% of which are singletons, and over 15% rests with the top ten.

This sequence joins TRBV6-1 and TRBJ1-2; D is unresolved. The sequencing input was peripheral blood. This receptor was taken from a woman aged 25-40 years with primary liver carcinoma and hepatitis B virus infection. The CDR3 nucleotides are TGTGCCAGCAGTGAAGCTTCTCGGTTGATCTATGGCTACACCTTC. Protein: CASSEASRLIYGYTF.